The clone carrying this TCR beta chain occurred a few times. What it binds is unknown. This specimen comes from a study of response to subunit inactivated influenza vaccine. Notes on the study in general: Few new T cells, the authors suggested, are recruited by each seasonal influenza vaccination.

The CDR3 contains 13 residues. Trimming took off 3 bases at V and 10 bases at J, with 11 bases between the two ends. Germline CDR1 reads SGDLS; CDR2 reads YYNGEE. TCRdb reprocessed the RT-PCR reads via MiXCR and lists one record per CDR3 protein. The data hold 300,000 to 350,000 distinct CDR3 sequences, with 20% to 25% observed a single time. This clonotype was sampled from a man between 50 and 70 years old who received an inactivated influenza vaccine. The chain carries TRBV9 and TRBJ1-6; D ambiguous. The sequences come from PBMCs from blood, collected approximately 22 months after vaccination. Written as DNA, the CDR3 is TGTGCCAGCAGCGCGGGAGAGCGGTCACCCCTCCACTTT. Encoded protein: CASSAGERSPLHF.